The present T cell receptor beta chain was sequenced within a study of siplizumab effects on memory and regulatory T cells. Study-level findings and limits: Sequences below about 10^-5 frequency were poorly captured, limiting mapping of alloreactive clones. Proof of suppressive function in proliferating Tregs from siplizumab cultures was not established.

The CDR3 contains 17 residues. Trimming shortened V by 6 bases and J by 0 bases, and 15 bases separated the two germline ends. Germline assignment: CDR1 MDHEN and CDR2 SYDVKM. On this clone: What it binds is not known.

The table came from immunoSEQ multiplex PCR; TCRdb's copy has only in-frame clones and leaves some out. The data contain under 100,000 clones, 90% to 95% of them singletons. J is TRBJ2-6 and V is TRBV28, with unresolved D. The TCR originated in a human donor in good health. Sequencing used non-Treg CD4+ T cells sorted from blood. The chain's CDR3 is CASSPNVLISGANVLTF. The CDR3 bases are TGTGCCAGCAGCCCCAATGTCCTTATCTCTGGGGCCAACGTCCTGACTTTC.